This TCR beta chain comes out of a study of tumor-infiltrating lymphocytes in primary liver carcinoma. RNA was extracted from whole blood without cell sorting, alongside germline DNA. A note on this clonotype: One end of the junction is discordant with germline, which a read error may explain.

TCR beta cDNA came from approximately 0.55 ug total RNA, primed with a constant-region primer. It was through three nested multiplex PCR rounds of slightly modified ARM-PCR that TCR beta libraries arose. TRBV1-TRBV30 forward and Cbeta reverse primers drove the first two roughly 10-cycle rounds. MiXCR, applied by TCRdb to the multiplex PCR reads, yields one record per CDR3 protein. Counted here are a few hundred thousand distinct CDR3 sequences, 45% to 70% occurring once; the ten biggest clones make up 17%. The CDR3 covers 11 residues. The chain employs TRBV12-3 or TRBV12-4 and TRBJ2-1; D ambiguous. The receptor's source is a woman between 25 and 40 years old with primary liver carcinoma and hepatitis B virus infection. The specimen was peripheral blood. CDR3 coding DNA: TGCGCCAGCAGTTATAGTGGTGATCAGTTCTTC. This encodes CASSYSGDQFF.